Listed below are T cell receptor beta chains from one sample, sequenced in a study of patients with pleural tuberculosis. TCRdb reanalysed the reads using MiXCR and keeps one entry per CDR3 protein. The repertoire has just under 30,000 distinct CDR3 sequences, over 15% of them found once; the top ten carry approximately 3.7%. Source material: peripheral blood. The receptors stem from a human donor with pleural tuberculosis. Each CDR3 is given with its conserved first and last residue. A D gene is named only where the DNA matches it firmly. The size entry is marked missing in some rows and otherwise reads once, few, many or a size class.

NA,NA,TRBV28,TRBJ2-7,TGTGCCAGCACCCTTACGGGGCAGGGGCCCTACGAGCAGTACTTC,CASTLTGQGPYEQYF
many,NA,TRBV3-1,TRBJ2-5,TGTGCCAGCAGCCGGGCCACGGTGGTTGGAGAGACCCAGTACTTC,CASSRATVVGETQYF
many,NA,TRBV28,TRBJ2-7,TGTGCCAGCAGCCCCCCCGGAGGGTACGAGCAGTACTTC,CASSPPGGYEQYF
many,TRBD1,TRBV4-2,TRBJ1-1,TGTGCCAGCAGCCAACCCGACAGGGGCACTGAAGCTTTCTTT,CASSQPDRGTEAFF
many,TRBD2,TRBV24-1,TRBJ2-7,TGTGCCACCAGTGATCGGGCGGGAGGGCCGGACGAGCAGTACTTC,CATSDRAGGPDEQYF
many,TRBD1,TRBV27,TRBJ2-7,TGTGCCATCTCGGACAGGGGCTACGAGCAGTACTTC,CAISDRGYEQYF
many,TRBD1,TRBV6-2/TRBV6-3,TRBJ2-7,TGTGCCAGCACCCTCGGCGGGGACAGGCCCAGAGAGCAGTACTTC,CASTLGGDRPREQYF
many,NA,TRBV2,TRBJ1-2,TGTGCCAGCAGTGACAAGGCCCCCTATGGCTACACCTTC,CASSDKAPYGYTF
medium-sized,NA,TRBV28,TRBJ1-1,TGTGCCAGCGGGGAATCCTGGGGGACGAACACTGAAGCTTTCTTT,CASGESWGTNTEAFF
many,NA,TRBV7-9,TRBJ2-3,TGTGCCAGCAGCTCTAGGGATACGCAGTATTTT,CASSSRDTQYF
many,NA,TRBV27,TRBJ2-1,TGTGCCAGCAGTTTACAGACCAGCTCCTACAATGAGCAGTTCTTC,CASSLQTSSYNEQFF
many,NA,TRBV2,TRBJ2-1,TGTGCCAGCAGGATGGACGGGTCGAATGAGCAGTTCTTC,CASRMDGSNEQFF
NA,NA,TRBV29-1,TRBJ1-1,TGCAGCGCTCAGGGCGGATTGACTGAAGCTTTCTTT,CSAQGGLTEAFF
many,TRBD1,TRBV2,TRBJ1-6,TGTGCCAGCACCGGGACAGGGGTTTCACCCCTCCACTTT,CASTGTGVSPLHF
few,NA,TRBV20-1,TRBJ1-2,TGCAGTGCTAGGGACAACTCGAGGAACTATGGCTACACCTTC,CSARDNSRNYGYTF
many,NA,TRBV4-1,TRBJ1-6,TGCGCCAGCAGCCAAGTTAAGCAGAAGGGTTTAAATTCACCCCTCCACTTT,CASSQVKQKGLNSPLHF
few,TRBD1,TRBV29-1,TRBJ1-1,TGCAGCGTCGCAACCGGGACAGGAGACGAAGCTTTCTTT,CSVATGTGDEAFF
many,NA,TRBV5-1,TRBJ1-1,TGCGCCAGCAGCTTGGAGCTGCTGAACACTGAAGCTTTCTTT,CASSLELLNTEAFF
many,NA,TRBV6-6,TRBJ2-3,TGTGCCAGCAGTTACCTTAGGGGGGGAAGAGATACGCAGTATTTT,CASSYLRGGRDTQYF
NA,TRBD1,TRBV5-5,TRBJ1-2,TGTGCCAGCAGCTCTCCAGGGGGCGGCCTGAACTATGGCTACACCTTC,CASSSPGGGLNYGYTF
NA,NA,TRBV7-9,TRBJ2-1,TGTGCCAGCAGCTCTGCGACCGACAATGAGGAGTTCTTC,CASSSATDNEEFF
medium-sized,NA,TRBV20-1,TRBJ2-3,TGCAGTGCTAGAGATTTGGGCAGGATCACAGATACGCAGTATTTT,CSARDLGRITDTQYF
many,TRBD1,TRBV5-4,TRBJ1-4,TGTGCCAGCAGCCGCACCGGGCAGGGGGAGGAAAAACTGTTTTTT,CASSRTGQGEEKLFF
many,TRBD2,TRBV9,TRBJ2-3,TGTGCCAGCAGCGTAGAAGCGGGGCCGAACACAGATACGCAGTATTTT,CASSVEAGPNTDTQYF
NA,NA,TRBV28,TRBJ2-7,TGTGCCAGCAGTTCTCGGGGCAGGGTCTACGAGCAGTACTTC,CASSSRGRVYEQYF
NA,TRBD2,TRBV11-1,TRBJ2-5,TGTGCCAGCAGCCTCCGACTAGCGGGGGAAGAGGCCCAGTACTTC,CASSLRLAGEEAQYF
many,TRBD2,TRBV12-3/TRBV12-4,TRBJ2-1,TGTGCCAGCAGTTTAGGACAGCGGGAGATCGATGAGCAGTTCTTC,CASSLGQREIDEQFF
many,NA,TRBV30,TRBJ1-6,TGTGCCTGGAGTGAGGAAGGGGGGAAGCGATCACCCCTCCACTTT,CAWSEEGGKRSPLHF
many,NA,TRBV27,TRBJ2-7,TGTGCTACCCAGGGTGCATACGAGCAGTACTTC,CATQGAYEQYF
NA,NA,TRBV5-1,TRBJ2-2,TGCGCCAGCAGAGGGACCAACACCGGGGAGCTGTTTTTT,CASRGTNTGELFF
NA,TRBD2,TRBV4-2,TRBJ2-7,TGTGCCAGCAGCAAAGAAATCGGGGGGTTCGGCTACGAGCAGTACTTC,CASSKEIGGFGYEQYF
few,TRBD2,TRBV11-2,TRBJ2-3,TGTGCCAGCGTCGGAAGGGGACTAGGTACAGATACGCAGTATTTT,CASVGRGLGTDTQYF
medium-sized,TRBD1,TRBV6-2/TRBV6-3,TRBJ2-1,TGTGCCAGCAGTCTCCGACAGGGGACCTACAATGAGCAGTTCTTC,CASSLRQGTYNEQFF
many,NA,TRBV6-6,TRBJ2-7,TGTGCCAGCAGTTACTCGAGGGAGCTTTACGAGCAGTACTTC,CASSYSRELYEQYF
many,NA,TRBV4-1,TRBJ2-1,TGCGCCAGCAGCCAATCGAGCGGGGAGCAGTTCTTC,CASSQSSGEQFF
NA,TRBD1,TRBV2,TRBJ1-1,TGTGCCAGCGGTGAGGACAGGTGGGACACTGAAGCTTTCTTT,CASGEDRWDTEAFF
medium-sized,TRBD1,TRBV27,TRBJ1-5,TGTGCCAGCAGGACAGGGGACCCCAATCAGCCCCAGCATTTT,CASRTGDPNQPQHF
many,TRBD2,TRBV27,TRBJ2-5,TGTGCCAGCAGGGGACTAAACCAAGAGACCCAGTACTTC,CASRGLNQETQYF
many,TRBD2,TRBV7-9,TRBJ2-1,TGTGCCAGCAGCTTAAGGTCTAGCGGGAGGGCCGGAGTCGATGAGCAGTTCTTC,CASSLRSSGRAGVDEQFF
many,TRBD1,TRBV4-3,TRBJ1-5,TGCGCCAGCAGCGCGGGGACAGGGGGACGTAATCAGCCCCAGCATTTT,CASSAGTGGRNQPQHF
NA,TRBD1,TRBV27,TRBJ1-6,TGTGCCAGCAGTCCGACAGGGTTGGATTCACCCCTCCACTTT,CASSPTGLDSPLHF
many,NA,TRBV4-1,TRBJ2-7,TGCGCCAGCAGCCAAGATCCAGGGCAGGGCGACGAGCAGTACTTC,CASSQDPGQGDEQYF
NA,NA,TRBV19,TRBJ1-1,TGTGCCAGTAGTTCCCAAGGGCACAGAGGGGCTGAAGCTTTCTTT,CASSSQGHRGAEAFF
many,TRBD2,TRBV19,TRBJ2-3,TGTGCCAGTAGTGGAGCGGGAGGGCCAGATACGCAGTATTTT,CASSGAGGPDTQYF
many,TRBD2,TRBV27,TRBJ2-1,TGTGCCAGCAGCCGAACTAGCGGGCCATACAATGAGCAGTTCTTC,CASSRTSGPYNEQFF
many,TRBD2,TRBV20-1,TRBJ2-1,TGCAGTGCTAGAGCCTTAGCGGGGGGGTACAATGAGCAGTTCTTC,CSARALAGGYNEQFF
many,TRBD2,TRBV11-2,TRBJ2-3,TGTGCCAGCAGTTACGTATGGGGCGGGAGGACAGATACGCAGTATTTT,CASSYVWGGRTDTQYF
many,NA,TRBV10-3,TRBJ1-3,TGTGCCATCAGTGAGAGGCAGGGACCTGGAAACACCATATATTTT,CAISERQGPGNTIYF
NA,NA,TRBV5-6,TRBJ2-3,TGTGCCAGCAGCGGGGACTTCACAGATACGCAGTATTTT,CASSGDFTDTQYF
few,NA,TRBV7-7,TRBJ2-1,TGTGCCAGCAGCTCCGGGACGGCCAATGAGCAGTTCTTC,CASSSGTANEQFF
NA,NA,TRBV2,TRBJ1-4,TGTGCCAGCCTCTTGGATTGGGGCCTTGGAAAAGAAGAACTGTTTTTT,CASLLDWGLGKEELFF
many,NA,TRBV6-2/TRBV6-3,TRBJ2-7,TGTGCCAGCAGCGACCCAGGGGTCAAGGGCTCCTACGAGCAGTACTTC,CASSDPGVKGSYEQYF
many,NA,TRBV5-1,TRBJ2-7,TGCGCCAGCAGCATCCAGACTAGTTCCTACGAGCAGTACTTC,CASSIQTSSYEQYF
medium-sized,NA,TRBV4-1,TRBJ1-1,TGCGCCAGCAGCCGGAGGACCGTCGAGGAGGCTTTCTTT,CASSRRTVEEAFF
medium-sized,TRBD1,TRBV20-1,TRBJ2-7,TGCAGTGCCAGGGACAGGGCAAACTCCTACGAGCAGTACTTC,CSARDRANSYEQYF
few,NA,TRBV4-2,TRBJ2-5,TGTGCCAGCAGCCAAGGGGGGGGCGAAAAGACCCAGTACTTC,CASSQGGGEKTQYF
many,TRBD1,TRBV3-1,TRBJ2-7,TGTGCCAGCAGCCAAGATGTAGGACAGGACGCCTACGAGCAGTACTTC,CASSQDVGQDAYEQYF